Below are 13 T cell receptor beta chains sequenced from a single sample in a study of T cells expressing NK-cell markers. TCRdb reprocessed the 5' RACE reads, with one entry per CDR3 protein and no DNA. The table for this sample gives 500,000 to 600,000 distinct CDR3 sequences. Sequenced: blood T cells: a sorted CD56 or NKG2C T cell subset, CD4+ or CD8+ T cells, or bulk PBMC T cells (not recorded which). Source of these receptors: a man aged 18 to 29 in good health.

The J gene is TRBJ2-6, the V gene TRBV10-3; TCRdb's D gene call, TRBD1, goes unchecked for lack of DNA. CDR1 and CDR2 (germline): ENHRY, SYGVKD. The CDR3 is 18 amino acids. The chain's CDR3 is CAIGPGQGFPSGANVLTF.

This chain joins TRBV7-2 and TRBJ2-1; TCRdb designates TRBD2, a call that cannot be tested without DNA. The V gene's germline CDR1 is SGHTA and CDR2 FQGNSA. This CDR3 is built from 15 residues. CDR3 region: CASISLPGLAEPLVF.

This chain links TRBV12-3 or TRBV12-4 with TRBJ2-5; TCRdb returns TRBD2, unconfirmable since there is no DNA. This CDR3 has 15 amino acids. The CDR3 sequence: CASTPDGLAGETQYF.

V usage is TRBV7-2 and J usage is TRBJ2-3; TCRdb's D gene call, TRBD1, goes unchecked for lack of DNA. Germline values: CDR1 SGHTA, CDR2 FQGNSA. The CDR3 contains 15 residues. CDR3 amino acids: CASSLDGGHTDTQYF.

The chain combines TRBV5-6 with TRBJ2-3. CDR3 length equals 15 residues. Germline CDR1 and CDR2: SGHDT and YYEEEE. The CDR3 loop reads CASRYGPLLTDTQYF.

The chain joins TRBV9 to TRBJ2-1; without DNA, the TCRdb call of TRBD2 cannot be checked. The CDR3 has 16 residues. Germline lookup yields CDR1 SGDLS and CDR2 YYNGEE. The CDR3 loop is CASSAGLAGVRGEQFF.

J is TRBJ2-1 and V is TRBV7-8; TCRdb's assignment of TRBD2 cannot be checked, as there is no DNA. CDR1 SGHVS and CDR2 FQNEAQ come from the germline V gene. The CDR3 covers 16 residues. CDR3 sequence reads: CASRGTSGLLYNEQFF.

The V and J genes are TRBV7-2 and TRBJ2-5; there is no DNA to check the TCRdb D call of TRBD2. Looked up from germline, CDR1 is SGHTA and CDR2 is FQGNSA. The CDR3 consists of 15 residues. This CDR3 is CASSLAASGVETQYF.

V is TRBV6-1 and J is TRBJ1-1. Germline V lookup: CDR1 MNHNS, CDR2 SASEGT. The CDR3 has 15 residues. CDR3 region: CASSLDRSRNTEAFF.

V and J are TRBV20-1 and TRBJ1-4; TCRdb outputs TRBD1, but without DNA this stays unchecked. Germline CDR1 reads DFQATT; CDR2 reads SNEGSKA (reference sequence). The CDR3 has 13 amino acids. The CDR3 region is CSAPRSTNEKLFF.

This chain's CDR3 is CASMSQSSYNEQFF. J is TRBJ2-1 and V is TRBV2; TCRdb proposes TRBD1, but this gene call is untestable without DNA. CDR3 length: 14 amino acids. Germline CDR1 and CDR2: SNHLY and FYNNEI.

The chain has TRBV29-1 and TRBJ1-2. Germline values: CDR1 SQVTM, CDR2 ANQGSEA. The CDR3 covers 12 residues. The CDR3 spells CSVETGGDGYTF.

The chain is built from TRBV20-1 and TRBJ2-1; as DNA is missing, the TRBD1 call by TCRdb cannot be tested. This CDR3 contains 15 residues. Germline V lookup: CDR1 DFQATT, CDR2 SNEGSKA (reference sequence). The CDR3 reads CSARTVDIPYNEQFF.